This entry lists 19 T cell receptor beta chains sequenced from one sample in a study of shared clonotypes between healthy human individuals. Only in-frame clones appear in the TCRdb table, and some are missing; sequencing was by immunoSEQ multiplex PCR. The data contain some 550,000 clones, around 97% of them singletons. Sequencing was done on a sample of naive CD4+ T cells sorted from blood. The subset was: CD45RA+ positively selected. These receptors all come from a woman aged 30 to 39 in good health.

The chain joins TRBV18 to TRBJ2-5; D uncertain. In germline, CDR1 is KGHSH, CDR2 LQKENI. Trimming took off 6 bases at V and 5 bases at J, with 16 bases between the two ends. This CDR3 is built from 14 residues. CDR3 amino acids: CASSQNPGAETQYF. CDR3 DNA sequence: TGTGCCAGCTCGCAAAACCCGGGTGCGGAGACCCAGTACTTC.

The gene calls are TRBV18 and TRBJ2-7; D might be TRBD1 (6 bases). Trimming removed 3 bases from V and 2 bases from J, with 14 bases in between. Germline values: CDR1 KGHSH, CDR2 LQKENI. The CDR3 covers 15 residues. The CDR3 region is CASSPRDTGTYEQYF. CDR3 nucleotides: TGTGCCAGCTCACCTAGGGACACGGGTACCTACGAGCAGTACTTC.

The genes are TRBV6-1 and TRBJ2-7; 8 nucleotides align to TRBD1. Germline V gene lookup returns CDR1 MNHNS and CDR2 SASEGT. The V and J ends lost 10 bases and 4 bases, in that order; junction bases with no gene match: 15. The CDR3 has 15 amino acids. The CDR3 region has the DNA TGTGCCACCCAGACCCACAGGGGGTGGCGATACGAGCAGTACTTC. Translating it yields CATQTHRGWRYEQYF.

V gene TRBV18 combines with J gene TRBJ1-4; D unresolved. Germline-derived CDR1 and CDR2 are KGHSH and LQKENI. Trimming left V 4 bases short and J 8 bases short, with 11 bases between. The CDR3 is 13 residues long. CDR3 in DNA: TGTGCCAGCTCACACCCTCAAGTCGAAAAACTGTTTTTT. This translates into CASSHPQVEKLFF.

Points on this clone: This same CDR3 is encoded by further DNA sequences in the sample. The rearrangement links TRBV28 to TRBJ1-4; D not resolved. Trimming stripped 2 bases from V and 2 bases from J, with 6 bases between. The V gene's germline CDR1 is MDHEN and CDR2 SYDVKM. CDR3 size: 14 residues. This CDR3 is CASSLGGTNEKLFF. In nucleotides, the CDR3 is TGTGCCAGCAGTTTAGGCGGGACTAATGAAAAACTGTTTTTT.

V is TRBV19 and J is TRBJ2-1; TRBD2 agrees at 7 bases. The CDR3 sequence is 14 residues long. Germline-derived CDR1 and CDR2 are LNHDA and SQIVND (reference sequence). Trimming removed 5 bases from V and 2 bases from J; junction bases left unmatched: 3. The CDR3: CASSSLAAYNEQFF. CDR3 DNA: TGTGCCAGTAGTTCCCTAGCGGCCTACAATGAGCAGTTCTTC.

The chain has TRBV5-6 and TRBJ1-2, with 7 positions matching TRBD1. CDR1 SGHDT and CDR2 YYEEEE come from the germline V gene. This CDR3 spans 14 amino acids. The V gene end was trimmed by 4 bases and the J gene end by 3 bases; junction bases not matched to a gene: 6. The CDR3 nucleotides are TGTGCCAGCAGCCTGACAGGGAAGTACTATGGCTACACCTTC. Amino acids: CASSLTGKYYGYTF.

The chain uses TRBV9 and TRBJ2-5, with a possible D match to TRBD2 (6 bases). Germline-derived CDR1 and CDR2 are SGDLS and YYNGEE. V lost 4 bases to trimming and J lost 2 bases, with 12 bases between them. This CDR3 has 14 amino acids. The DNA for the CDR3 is TGTGCCAGCAGCCCGGGACTTAGACAAGAGACCCAGTACTTC. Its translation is CASSPGLRQETQYF. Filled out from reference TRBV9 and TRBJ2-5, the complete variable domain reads DSGVTQTPKHLITATGQRVTLRCSPRSGDLSVYWYQQSLDQGLQFLIQYYNGEERAKGNILERFSAQQFPDLHSELNLSSLELGDSALYFCASSPGLRQETQYFGPGTRLLVL.

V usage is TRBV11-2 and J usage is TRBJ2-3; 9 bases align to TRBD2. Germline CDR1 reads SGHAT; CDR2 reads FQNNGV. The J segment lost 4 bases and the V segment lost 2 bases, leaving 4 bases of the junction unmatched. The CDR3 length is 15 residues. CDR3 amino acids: CASSLLAGVPDTQYF. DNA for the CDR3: TGTGCCAGCAGCTTATTAGCGGGAGTCCCAGATACGCAGTATTTT.

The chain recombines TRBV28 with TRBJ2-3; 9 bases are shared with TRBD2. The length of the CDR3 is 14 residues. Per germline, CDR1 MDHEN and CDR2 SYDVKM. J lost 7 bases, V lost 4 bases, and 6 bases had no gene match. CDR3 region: CASSSIAGGHTQYF. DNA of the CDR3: TGTGCCAGCAGTTCAATCGCGGGAGGGCATACGCAGTATTTT.

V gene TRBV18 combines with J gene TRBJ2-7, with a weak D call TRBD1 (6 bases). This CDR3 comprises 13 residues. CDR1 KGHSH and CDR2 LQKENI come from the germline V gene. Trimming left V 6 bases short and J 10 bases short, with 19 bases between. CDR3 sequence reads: CASSSDPEGEQYF. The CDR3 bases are TGTGCCAGCTCCTCAGACCCCGAGGGGGAACAGTACTTC. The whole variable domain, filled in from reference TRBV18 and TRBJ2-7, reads NAGVMQNPRHLVRRRGQEARLRCSPMKGHSHVYWYRQLPEEGLKFMVYLQKENIIDESGMPKERFSAEFPKEGPSILRIQQVVRGDSAAYFCASSSDPEGEQYFGPGTRLTVT.

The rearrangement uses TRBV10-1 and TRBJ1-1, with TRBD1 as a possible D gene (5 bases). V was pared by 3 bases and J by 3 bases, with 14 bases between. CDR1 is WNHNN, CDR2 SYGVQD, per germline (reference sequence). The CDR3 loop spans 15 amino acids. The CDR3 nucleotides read TGCGCCAGCAGTGAAGGGGCAAGTGGGGACACTGAAGCTTTCTTT. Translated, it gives CASSEGASGDTEAFF.

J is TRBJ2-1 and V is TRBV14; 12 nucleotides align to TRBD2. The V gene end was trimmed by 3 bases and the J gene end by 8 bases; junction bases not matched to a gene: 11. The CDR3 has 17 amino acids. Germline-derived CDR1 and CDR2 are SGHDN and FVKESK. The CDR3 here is CASSQSPLAGGPYEQFF. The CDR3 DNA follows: TGTGCCAGCAGCCAGTCGCCTCTAGCGGGAGGGCCTTATGAGCAGTTCTTC.

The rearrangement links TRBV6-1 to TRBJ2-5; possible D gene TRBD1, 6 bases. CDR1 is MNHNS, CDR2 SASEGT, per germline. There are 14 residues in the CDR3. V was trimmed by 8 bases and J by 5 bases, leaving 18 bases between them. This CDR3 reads CASPKGQRGETQYF. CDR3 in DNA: TGTGCCAGCCCCAAAGGGCAGAGGGGGGAGACCCAGTACTTC.

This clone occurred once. CDR3 sequence reads: CASSQERDTYSNQPQHF. Written as DNA, the CDR3 is TGCGCCAGCAGCCAAGAGCGGGACACTTATAGCAATCAGCCCCAGCATTTT. The chain couples TRBV4-1 to TRBJ1-5, with D possibly TRBD1 on 6 matching bases. The CDR3 spans 17 residues. Germline CDR1 reads MGHRA; CDR2 reads YSYEKL. Trimming removed 0 bases from V and 0 bases from J, with 12 bases in between.

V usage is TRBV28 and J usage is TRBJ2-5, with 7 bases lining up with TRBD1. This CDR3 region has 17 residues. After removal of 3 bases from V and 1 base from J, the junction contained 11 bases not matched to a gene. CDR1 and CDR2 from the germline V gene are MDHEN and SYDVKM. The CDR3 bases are TGTGCCAGCAGTTTGTCCAGGGACAGTAGTAGCCAAGAGACCCAGTACTTC. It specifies CASSLSRDSSSQETQYF.

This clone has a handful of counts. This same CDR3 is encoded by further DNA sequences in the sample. CDR3 protein: CASRRDYGYTF. The DNA for the CDR3 is TGTGCCAGCCGGCGCGACTATGGCTACACCTTC. The V gene is TRBV6-1, the J gene TRBJ1-2, with no clear D. The germline V gene encodes CDR1 MNHNS and CDR2 SASEGT. Trimming left V 8 bases short and J 3 bases short, with 7 bases between. The CDR3 runs 11 residues.

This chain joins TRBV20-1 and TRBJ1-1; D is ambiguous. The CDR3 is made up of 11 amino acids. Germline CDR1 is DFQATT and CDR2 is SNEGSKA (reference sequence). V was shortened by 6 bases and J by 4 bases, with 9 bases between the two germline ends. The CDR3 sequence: CSAIGPTEAFF. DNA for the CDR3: TGCAGTGCCATAGGGCCCACTGAAGCTTTCTTT.

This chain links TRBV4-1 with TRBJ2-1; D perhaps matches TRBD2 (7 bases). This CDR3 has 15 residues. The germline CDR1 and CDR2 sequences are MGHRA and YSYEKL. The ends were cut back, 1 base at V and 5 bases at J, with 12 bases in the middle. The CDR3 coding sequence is TGCGCCAGCAGCCAAGGCGGGGGCGCCCACAATGAGCAGTTCTTC. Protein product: CASSQGGGAHNEQFF.